Listed below are T cell receptor beta chains from one sample, sequenced in a study of blood T cell repertoires in COVID-19. TCRdb's table, derived via immunoSEQ multiplex PCR, lists solely in-frame clones and lacks some. The sample lists 100,000 to 150,000 clones; 81% were seen once. Sequencing was done on a sample of peripheral blood. The receptors were sampled from a man younger than 40 with COVID-19, enrolled during active disease. The CDR3 runs from the conserved cysteine through the conserved F or W. Each record gives: clone size, V gene, D gene, J gene, CDR3 protein, CDR3 DNA. The D gene is left open where the match is weak. Only some rows state a clone size, as once, few, many or a class for expanded clones.

abundance: NA; v_gene: TRBV7-8; d_gene: NA; j_gene: TRBJ1-3; CDR3aa: CASSLGHRFNSGNTIYF; CDR3nt: TGTGCCAGCAGCTTAGGTCACAGGTTCAACTCTGGAAACACCATATATTTT
abundance: NA; v_gene: TRBV2; d_gene: NA; j_gene: TRBJ2-7; CDR3aa: CASSRQAYEQYF; CDR3nt: TGTGCCAGCTCAAGACAGGCCTACGAGCAGTACTTC
abundance: NA; v_gene: TRBV6-5; d_gene: NA; j_gene: TRBJ2-5; CDR3aa: CASSYSMEGGETQYF; CDR3nt: TGTGCCAGCAGTTACTCAATGGAGGGCGGGGAGACCCAGTACTTC
abundance: NA; v_gene: TRBV3-1/TRBV3-2; d_gene: TRBD2; j_gene: TRBJ2-7; CDR3aa: CASSQVGTSGEQYF; CDR3nt: TGTGCCAGCAGCCAAGTAGGGACTAGTGGCGAGCAGTACTTC
abundance: NA; v_gene: TRBV6-2/TRBV6-3; d_gene: NA; j_gene: TRBJ2-3; CDR3aa: CASSTKQGGSPVSTDTQYF; CDR3nt: TGTGCCAGCAGTACCAAGCAGGGGGGTTCCCCAGTTAGCACAGATACGCAGTATTTT
abundance: NA; v_gene: TRBV28; d_gene: NA; j_gene: TRBJ2-6; CDR3aa: CASSSVAGANVLTF; CDR3nt: TGTGCCAGCAGTTCCGTCGCTGGGGCCAACGTCCTGACTTTC
abundance: NA; v_gene: TRBV6-5; d_gene: TRBD2; j_gene: TRBJ2-3; CDR3aa: CASSYSAGSDTQYF; CDR3nt: TGTGCCAGCAGTTACTCAGCGGGATCAGATACGCAGTATTTT
abundance: NA; v_gene: TRBV5-8; d_gene: NA; j_gene: TRBJ1-5; CDR3aa: CASSLDGRDQPQHF; CDR3nt: TGTGCCAGCAGCTTAGATGGGCGAGATCAGCCCCAGCATTTT
abundance: few; v_gene: TRBV7-9; d_gene: NA; j_gene: TRBJ1-2; CDR3aa: CASTPSDGYGYTF; CDR3nt: TGTGCCAGCACCCCTAGTGATGGGTATGGCTACACCTTC
abundance: NA; v_gene: TRBV15; d_gene: NA; j_gene: TRBJ2-3; CDR3aa: CATSPDLAQAADTQYF; CDR3nt: TGTGCCACCAGCCCCGACCTAGCGCAAGCAGCAGATACGCAGTATTTT
abundance: NA; v_gene: TRBV30; d_gene: NA; j_gene: TRBJ1-1; CDR3aa: CAWIPLRVMNTEAFF; CDR3nt: TGTGCCTGGATTCCCCTGAGGGTCATGAACACTGAAGCTTTCTTT
abundance: NA; v_gene: TRBV18; d_gene: NA; j_gene: TRBJ1-2; CDR3aa: CASNPTGGEGYGYTF; CDR3nt: TGTGCCAGCAATCCCACCGGAGGGGAGGGCTATGGCTACACCTTC
abundance: few; v_gene: TRBV11-3; d_gene: TRBD1; j_gene: TRBJ1-2; CDR3aa: CASSLTGAYGYTF; CDR3nt: TGTGCCAGCAGCTTGACAGGGGCCTATGGCTACACCTTC
abundance: NA; v_gene: TRBV6-5; d_gene: NA; j_gene: TRBJ1-3; CDR3aa: CASSYEAVAGNTIYF; CDR3nt: TGTGCCAGCAGTTACGAGGCGGTGGCGGGAAACACCATATATTTT
abundance: NA; v_gene: TRBV6-1; d_gene: NA; j_gene: TRBJ2-7; CDR3aa: CASSEVQGLAYEQYF; CDR3nt: TGTGCCAGCAGTGAAGTTCAGGGGTTGGCCTACGAGCAGTACTTC
abundance: NA; v_gene: TRBV18; d_gene: TRBD1; j_gene: TRBJ1-1; CDR3aa: CASSEGQGKTEAFF; CDR3nt: TGTGCCAGCTCAGAGGGACAGGGGAAAACTGAAGCTTTCTTT
abundance: NA; v_gene: TRBV7-8; d_gene: NA; j_gene: TRBJ2-3; CDR3aa: CASSRDRGTDTQYF; CDR3nt: TGTGCCAGCAGCCGAGACCGGGGCACAGATACGCAGTATTTT
abundance: NA; v_gene: TRBV7-8; d_gene: TRBD1; j_gene: TRBJ2-7; CDR3aa: CASSSPGQNYEQYF; CDR3nt: TGTGCCAGCAGCTCTCCGGGACAGAACTACGAGCAGTACTTC
abundance: NA; v_gene: TRBV28; d_gene: NA; j_gene: TRBJ1-2; CDR3aa: CASSLTAKNLYGYTF; CDR3nt: TGTGCCAGCAGTTTAACCGCGAAAAATCTCTATGGCTACACCTTC
abundance: NA; v_gene: TRBV6-2/TRBV6-3; d_gene: NA; j_gene: TRBJ2-2; CDR3aa: CASSYEGVGELFF; CDR3nt: TGTGCCAGCAGTTACGAGGGTGTCGGGGAGCTGTTTTTT
abundance: few; v_gene: TRBV4-1; d_gene: TRBD1; j_gene: TRBJ1-2; CDR3aa: CASSHYGQGANYGYTF; CDR3nt: TGCGCCAGCAGCCATTACGGACAGGGGGCTAACTATGGCTACACCTTC
abundance: NA; v_gene: TRBV12-5; d_gene: TRBD1; j_gene: TRBJ2-7; CDR3aa: CASGFGTAYEQYF; CDR3nt: TGTGCTAGTGGTTTCGGGACAGCCTACGAGCAGTACTTC
abundance: NA; v_gene: TRBV5-6; d_gene: NA; j_gene: TRBJ1-2; CDR3aa: CASSLVEGFGYGYTF; CDR3nt: TGTGCCAGCAGCTTGGTGGAGGGTTTCGGCTATGGCTACACCTTC
abundance: NA; v_gene: TRBV28; d_gene: TRBD1; j_gene: TRBJ1-4; CDR3aa: CASSFRGQPNEKLFF; CDR3nt: TGTGCCAGCAGTTTTAGGGGGCAGCCAAATGAAAAACTGTTTTTT
abundance: NA; v_gene: TRBV7-9; d_gene: TRBD2; j_gene: TRBJ2-3; CDR3aa: CASSLWTSGSSAGTDTQYF; CDR3nt: TGTGCCAGCAGCTTATGGACTAGCGGGAGTTCGGCTGGCACAGATACGCAGTATTTT
abundance: many; v_gene: TRBV29-1; d_gene: TRBD1; j_gene: TRBJ1-1; CDR3aa: CSVNRGSGTEAFF; CDR3nt: TGCAGCGTTAACAGGGGGTCAGGAACTGAAGCTTTCTTT
abundance: once; v_gene: TRBV30; d_gene: NA; j_gene: TRBJ1-2; CDR3aa: CAWSVGEDGYTF; CDR3nt: TGTGCCTGGAGTGTAGGCGAGGATGGCTACACCTTC